The 4 T cell receptor beta chains below all came from one sample that was sequenced in a study of post-analysis software for immune sequencing data. General study results and limits: A few TRBV segments occurring more often in patients than controls included TRBV5-6, TRBV5-1 and TRBV20-1.

Prepared libraries of TCR beta cDNA carried unique molecular identifiers. Using its own MiXCR run on the PCR reads, TCRdb lists one record per CDR3 protein. The repertoire holds about 200,000 distinct CDR3 sequences, 29% seen once, with roughly 3.4% in the top ten. The antigens of these receptors remain unknown. Sequencing input: blood. Receptors originate from a girl under 18 with multiple sclerosis.

With regard to this clonotype: This may stem from a read error, because a much larger clone lies one nucleotide away. The chain has TRBV5-1 and TRBJ2-4, with 8 positions matching TRBD1. This CDR3 spans 16 amino acids. Trimming at V came to 1 base and at J to 8 bases, leaving 11 bases not matched to a gene. Per germline, CDR1 SGHRS and CDR2 YFSETQ. The CDR3 sequence is CASSLNSRQGMDIQYF. DNA for the CDR3: TGCGCCAGCAGCTTGAATAGCAGACAGGGGATGGACATTCAGTACTTC.

This clonotype was found many times. This sequence joins TRBV9 and TRBJ2-7, with TRBD1 as a possible D gene (6 bases). Germline V gene sequence: CDR1 SGDLS, CDR2 YYNGEE. The germline V and J ends were trimmed by 0 bases and 2 bases, with 9 bases remaining between them. CDR3 size: 14 residues. The DNA for the CDR3 is TGTGCCAGCAGCGTAGAAGGGGGAGCCTACGAGCAGTACTTC. Residues: CASSVEGGAYEQYF.

For the CDR3, the DNA is TGCGCCAGCAGCGTACCATCAGCGTACGAGCAGTTCTTC. The encoded protein is CASSVPSAYEQFF. The chain is built from TRBV5-1 and TRBJ2-5; unclear D gene. The DNA matches TRBJ2-1 better at its end, which makes the J call doubtful. Germline V CDR1 and CDR2: SGHRS, YFSETQ. This CDR3 is built from 13 residues.

The CDR3 DNA is TGTGCCAGCAAAGGACAGCCGAACACTGAAGCTTTCTTT. Amino acids: CASKGQPNTEAFF. This chain connects TRBV6-1 to TRBJ1-1; perhaps TRBD1 as D (6 bases). This CDR3 contains 13 residues. The germline V gene has CDR1 MNHNS and CDR2 SASEGT. V was shortened by 7 bases and J by 1 base, with 10 bases between the two germline ends.